Listed here are 27 T cell receptor beta chains from one sample, sequenced in a study of PD-1 blockade in classical Hodgkin lymphoma. Using immunoSEQ multiplex PCR, the repertoire was profiled, and TCRdb retains in-frame clones only, with some absent. The sample lists some 5,400 clones, 75% to 90% occurring once. The sample's time point: newly diagnosed, previously untreated cHL patient sample. The authors enriched CD8+ T cells from thawed PBMCs via magnetic negative selection. What was sequenced was CD8+ T cells from blood. The receptors derive from a human donor with classical Hodgkin lymphoma.

J is TRBJ2-2 and V is TRBV7-6; the D is unclear. The CDR3 covers 14 residues. Germline values: CDR1 SGHVS, CDR2 FNYEAQ. With 2 bases removed from V and 1 base from J, the gap between germline ends came to 5 bases. CDR3 DNA: TGTGCCAGCAGCTTAATGGTGAACACCGGGGAGCTGTTTTTT. It is translated as CASSLMVNTGELFF.

The chain carries TRBV19 and TRBJ2-1; TRBD2 might be the D (7 bases). The length of the CDR3 is 15 residues. Germline V lookup: CDR1 LNHDA, CDR2 SQIVND (reference sequence). Trimming stripped 3 bases from V and 4 bases from J, with 13 bases between. This CDR3 is CASSIAGGPYNEQFF. In DNA, the CDR3 is TGTGCCAGTAGTATCGCCGGGGGGCCGTACAATGAGCAGTTCTTC.

The chain carries TRBV5-5 and TRBJ1-1; weak D call: TRBD1 (6 bases). CDR3 length: 18 residues. Germline assignment: CDR1 SGHKS and CDR2 YYEKEE (reference sequence). V lost 6 bases and J 1 base, leaving 25 bases between the germline ends. The CDR3 nucleotides are TGTGCCAGCAAGCCAGCTGGAGGGGGATTCCCGCCGAACACTGAAGCTTTCTTT. Protein: CASKPAGGGFPPNTEAFF.

V and J are TRBV7-9 and TRBJ2-1, with D tentatively TRBD2 (5 bases). The CDR3 covers 15 residues. V was clipped by 8 bases and J by 7 bases, with 21 bases between them. Germline V gives CDR1 SEHNR, CDR2 FQNEAQ (reference sequence). The CDR3: CASVNPFLAGNEQFF. DNA for the CDR3: TGTGCCAGCGTCAACCCTTTCTTGGCGGGTAATGAGCAGTTCTTC.

The chain couples TRBV10-3 to TRBJ1-3, with TRBD1 identical over 7 bases. The V gene end was trimmed by 4 bases and the J gene end by 0 bases; junction bases not matched to a gene: 6. The length of the CDR3 is 16 residues. Germline V gene lookup returns CDR1 ENHRY and CDR2 SYGVKD. CDR3 protein: CAISGTGEISGNTIYF. CDR3 DNA: TGTGCCATCAGTGGAACAGGGGAAATCTCTGGAAACACCATATATTTT.

The chain is built from TRBV5-5 and TRBJ2-7; D may be TRBD2 (5 bases). The CDR3 covers 15 residues. Trimming took off 1 base at V and 4 bases at J, with 15 bases between the two ends. Germline V gene sequence: CDR1 SGHKS, CDR2 YYEKEE (reference sequence). The CDR3 DNA follows: TGTGCCAGCAGCTTGCTGGGAACTAGACGGTACGAGCAGTACTTC. It encodes CASSLLGTRRYEQYF.

The chain carries TRBV27 and TRBJ2-3; D might be TRBD2 (5 bases). CDR3 length: 13 residues. Germline V gene lookup returns CDR1 MNHEY and CDR2 SMNVEV (reference sequence). Trimming cost V 4 bases and J 3 bases, with 8 bases left between them. CDR3 DNA sequence: TGTGCCAGCAGTTCCCGGAGGACAGATACGCAGTATTTT. This codes for CASSSRRTDTQYF.

J is TRBJ1-1 and V is TRBV19; 7 bases match TRBD1. Germline assignment: CDR1 LNHDA and CDR2 SQIVND (reference sequence). After removal of 6 bases from V and 0 bases from J, the junction contained 7 bases not matched to a gene. The CDR3 consists of 15 residues. The CDR3 region has the DNA TGTGCCAGTAGCCCCGGGACAGCCATGAACACTGAAGCTTTCTTT. It translates to CASSPGTAMNTEAFF.

This clone has a handful of counts. CDR3 bases: TGTGCCAGCAGTTACTCCCGGTGGGGGGACGCTGAAGCTTTCTTT. This translates into CASSYSRWGDAEAFF. The rearrangement links TRBV6-5 to TRBJ1-1; possibly TRBD1 for D (5 bases). The V end was cut by 0 bases, the J end by 6 bases, with 14 bases between. The CDR3 spans 15 residues. CDR1 is MNHEY, CDR2 SVGAGI, per germline.

The V and J genes are TRBV19 and TRBJ1-1; D remains unclear. This CDR3 region has 13 residues. V shed 1 base and J shed 0 bases, with 3 bases lying between them. Germline CDR1 LNHDA, CDR2 SQIVND (reference sequence). The CDR3 loop is CASSIVVNTEAFF. The DNA of the CDR3 is TGTGCCAGTAGTATAGTCGTGAACACTGAAGCTTTCTTT.

The sample holds a few counts of this clone. This sequence joins TRBV6-5 and TRBJ2-1; 9 bases are shared with TRBD2. The length of the CDR3 is 15 residues. Trimming took 4 bases from V and 4 from J; bases not matched to a gene: 5. Germline assignment: CDR1 MNHEY and CDR2 SVGAGI. CDR3 nucleotide sequence: TGTGCCAGCAGTTTAGCGGGAGTGGGATACAATGAGCAGTTCTTC. Translation: CASSLAGVGYNEQFF.

This chain uses TRBV4-1 with TRBJ2-7, with 10 nucleotides matching TRBD2. The ends lost 4 bases at V and 3 bases at J; junction bases unmatched: 3. Germline loops: CDR1 MGHRA, CDR2 YSYEKL. The CDR3 runs to 14 residues. The CDR3 DNA follows: TGCGCCAGCAGCCCTCTAGCGGGGGTCTACGAGCAGTACTTC. It yields the protein CASSPLAGVYEQYF.

The V call is TRBV7-9, the J call TRBJ1-2; D unresolved. The V gene lost 2 bases and the J gene lost 2 bases, with 6 bases spanning the gap. The V gene's germline CDR1 is SEHNR and CDR2 FQNEAQ (reference sequence). CDR3 size: 13 residues. Written as DNA, the CDR3 is TGTGCCAGCAGCTTATTGGGAAACTATGGCTACACCTTC. Amino acids: CASSLLGNYGYTF.

The V call is TRBV15, the J call TRBJ2-3; 7 bases map to TRBD2. Germline trimming cut 11 bases from V and 1 base from J; bases unmatched to any gene: 15. This CDR3 region has 16 residues. Germline-derived CDR1 and CDR2 are LNHNV and YYDKDF (reference sequence). The CDR3 region has the DNA TGTGCCTCAAGTCGGGGAGGGGTAGGTGGCACAGATACGCAGTATTTT. This codes for CASSRGGVGGTDTQYF.

V gene TRBV7-8 combines with J gene TRBJ2-7; D ambiguous. Germline V gives CDR1 SGHVS, CDR2 FQNEAQ. Trimming cost V 5 bases and J 5 bases, with 10 bases left between them. There are 12 residues in the CDR3. The CDR3 spells CASSPTTHEQYF. CDR3 in DNA: TGTGCCAGCAGCCCAACCACCCACGAGCAGTACTTC.

This clone was picked up one time. As DNA, the CDR3 is TGTGCCAGCAGCAGAGGGGGCGGCGGACAGCCCCAGCATTTT. Its protein is CASSRGGGGQPQHF. V gene TRBV5-6 combines with J gene TRBJ1-5; TRBD1 aligns across 7 bases. After removal of 4 bases from V and 7 bases from J, the junction contained 8 bases not matched to a gene. Germline CDR1 is SGHDT and CDR2 is YYEEEE. CDR3 length equals 14 residues.

The V gene is TRBV6-5, the J gene TRBJ1-5, with a weak D call TRBD1 (6 bases). With 10 bases removed from V and 6 bases from J, the gap between germline ends came to 16 bases. CDR1 and CDR2 from the germline V gene are MNHEY and SVGAGI. The CDR3 runs to 13 residues. CDR3 loop: CATSPGVSQPQHF. The CDR3 DNA is TGTGCCACCTCCCCAGGGGTCTCTCAGCCCCAGCATTTT.

This clone was detected once. The rearrangement links TRBV5-8 to TRBJ2-3; 11 bases line up with TRBD2. Germline CDR1 is SGHTS and CDR2 is YDEGEE. The CDR3 length is 16 residues. With 5 bases clipped from V and 2 bases from J, the junction kept 7 bases outside the gene matches. The DNA of the CDR3 is TGTGCCAGCAGTTTTCAGACTAGCGGGAACACAGATACGCAGTATTTT. It translates to CASSFQTSGNTDTQYF.

This clone is a singleton in its sample. The CDR3, as DNA: TGTGCCAGTAGTATAGAGGAGAGGTGGGACCACGCAGATACGCAGTATTTT. It codes for CASSIEERWDHADTQYF. The chain couples TRBV19 to TRBJ2-3; D may match TRBD1 or TRBD2 (5 bases each). V was cut by 0 bases and J by 4 bases, with 17 bases left in between. CDR1 is LNHDA, CDR2 SQIVND, per germline (reference sequence). The CDR3 sequence is 17 residues long.

The chain links TRBV10-3 to TRBJ2-1; D unclear. The CDR3 totals 18 residues. Trimming took 7 bases from V and 1 from J, leaving 23 bases between them. The germline V gene encodes CDR1 ENHRY and CDR2 SYGVKD. The CDR3 region is CAIKANRSTLGSYNEQFF. CDR3 sequence (DNA): TGTGCCATCAAGGCCAATCGGTCGACGTTAGGGTCCTACAATGAGCAGTTCTTC.

This rearrangement joins TRBV7-2 to TRBJ1-2; D is unresolved. Germline assignment: CDR1 SGHTA and CDR2 FQGNSA. This CDR3 has 12 amino acids. V dropped 4 bases and J dropped 8 bases, with 11 bases sitting between them. For the CDR3, the DNA is TGTGCCAGCAGCTGGGGTGGAGGGGGCTACACCTTC. It encodes CASSWGGGGYTF.

The V and J genes are TRBV7-8 and TRBJ2-2; D tentatively fits TRBD1 or TRBD2 (5 bases each). This CDR3 contains 15 residues. Trimming stripped 6 bases from V and 0 bases from J, with 11 bases between. Germline values: CDR1 SGHVS, CDR2 FQNEAQ. CDR3 in amino acids: CASRRDRTNTGELFF. The CDR3 nucleotides read TGTGCCAGCAGAAGGGACCGGACGAACACCGGGGAGCTGTTTTTT.

This clone was found once. This chain connects TRBV28 to TRBJ1-2, with D tentatively TRBD1 (6 bases). Germline CDR1 reads MDHEN; CDR2 reads SYDVKM. The CDR3 is 15 amino acids. V lost 6 bases and J 6 bases, leaving 20 bases between the germline ends. The CDR3 protein is CASRHKPGAVDGYTF. CDR3 nucleotides: TGTGCCAGCAGACATAAACCAGGGGCTGTGGATGGCTACACCTTC.

The gene calls are TRBV7-2 and TRBJ2-3; 11 bases fit TRBD2. V lost 5 bases and J lost 6; bases outside the gene matches: 10. From germline, CDR1 is SGHTA and CDR2 FQGNSA. The length of the CDR3 is 16 residues. For the CDR3, the DNA is TGTGCCAGCAGCCCGCTGACTAGCGGGAATACGGATACGCAGTATTTT. This sequence encodes CASSPLTSGNTDTQYF.

The CDR3 is CATSPGRGLSYEQYF. CDR3 nucleotides: TGTGCCACCTCCCCGGGGAGGGGCCTCTCATACGAGCAGTACTTC. The chain is built from TRBV7-9 and TRBJ2-7, with 7 bases lining up with TRBD2. The CDR3 extends over 15 amino acids. Germline lookup yields CDR1 SEHNR and CDR2 FQNEAQ (reference sequence). V shed 10 bases, J shed 4 bases, and the junction held 16 bases outside the gene matches.

This chain joins TRBV2 and TRBJ1-4; 10 bases fit TRBD1. This CDR3 has 13 residues. Looked up from germline, CDR1 is SNHLY and CDR2 is FYNNEI. V lost 8 bases, J lost 8 bases, and 5 bases stayed unmatched. The CDR3 nucleotides are TGTGCCAGCTGGACAGGGGGAAAGGAAAAACTGTTTTTT. Translation: CASWTGGKEKLFF.

J is TRBJ1-1 and V is TRBV19; D is possibly TRBD1 (6 bases). Germline V CDR1 and CDR2: LNHDA, SQIVND (reference sequence). The V and J ends lost 9 bases and 3 bases respectively, with 14 bases between them. This CDR3 has 13 residues. In DNA form, the CDR3 reads TGTGCCAGCCTACAGGGAAGGTACACTGAAGCTTTCTTT. Amino acids: CASLQGRYTEAFF. Using reference TRBV19 and TRBJ1-1 for the parts outside the CDR3, the full variable domain is DGGITQSPKYLFRKEGQNVTLSCEQNLNHDAMYWYRQDPGQGLRLIYYSQIVNDFQKGDIAEGYSVSREKKESFPLTVTSAQKNPTAFYLCASLQGRYTEAFFGQGTRLTVV.